The clone carrying this TCR beta chain was counted only a few times. What it recognizes is unknown. The CDR3 is made up of 16 amino acids. V was pared by 3 bases and J by 4 bases, with 15 bases between. Germline-derived CDR1 and CDR2 are KGHSH and LQKENI. TCRdb reprocessed the 5' RACE reads with MiXCR, giving one entry per CDR3 protein. The table records about 240,000 distinct CDR3 sequences, about 10% of them present only once. This sample was taken from a study of identical twins. Study outcomes and limitations: Within beta out-of-frame sequences, the excess sharing observed between twins was weaker.

Material: memory T cells sorted from blood. This sequence originates from a man in his fifties in good health. The chain joins TRBV18 to TRBJ1-4; D uncertain. The CDR3 region is CASSPSTAGVNEKLFF. The CDR3 coding sequence is TGTGCCAGCTCACCCTCGACGGCAGGAGTTAATGAAAAACTGTTTTTT. Supplemented by reference TRBV18 and TRBJ1-4, the full variable domain reads NAGVMQNPRHLVRRRGQEARLRCSPMKGHSHVYWYRQLPEEGLKFMVYLQKENIIDESGMPKERFSAEFPKEGPSILRIQQVVRGDSAAYFCASSPSTAGVNEKLFFGSGTQLSVL.